The rows below give T cell receptor beta chains drawn from one sample of a study of PD-1 blockade in mismatch repair-deficient tumors. The assay was immunoSEQ multiplex PCR, and TCRdb's table has in-frame clones only and misses some. The repertoire includes around 13,000 clones, 70% to 90% of them detected once, and about 10% sits in the top ten. Their target antigens are unknown. The sequencing used cells cultured in vitro, collected from a patient treated with pembrolizumab. These receptor sequences come from an adult with mismatch repair-deficient cancer. Each CDR3 is given with its conserved first and last residue. The D gene is left open where the match is weak. For some rows the clone size is stated as once, few or many, or as a class when expanded; others skip it.

CDR3nt: TGTGCCGCTAGCGGGAGGGCCTCATACAATGAGCAGTTCTTC; CDR3aa: CAASGRASYNEQFF; j_gene: TRBJ2-1; v_gene: TRBV30; d_gene: TRBD2; abundance: once
CDR3nt: TGTGCCTGGATCCAGGGCGTAGAGCAGTTCTTC; CDR3aa: CAWIQGVEQFF; j_gene: TRBJ2-1; v_gene: TRBV30; d_gene: NA; abundance: NA
CDR3nt: TGTGCCAGCAGACCGCTAACAGGTTCCGGGCTGGGCTACGAGCAGTACTTC; CDR3aa: CASRPLTGSGLGYEQYF; j_gene: TRBJ2-7; v_gene: TRBV28; d_gene: NA; abundance: NA
CDR3nt: TGCGCCAGCAGCACCTATCAGACAGGGAGTGGTGAAGCTTTCTTT; CDR3aa: CASSTYQTGSGEAFF; j_gene: TRBJ1-1; v_gene: TRBV5-1; d_gene: TRBD1; abundance: NA
CDR3nt: TGTGCCAGTAAAGGACTGGGACTAGGGTATGAGACCCAGTACTTC; CDR3aa: CASKGLGLGYETQYF; j_gene: TRBJ2-5; v_gene: TRBV19; d_gene: TRBD2; abundance: NA
CDR3nt: TGTGCCAGCAGAAAACATGGGGCTGCGCGTTCACCCCTCCACTTT; CDR3aa: CASRKHGAARSPLHF; j_gene: TRBJ1-6; v_gene: TRBV21-1; d_gene: NA; abundance: NA
CDR3nt: TGCAGCGTTGGGGACAGTTCCCAATCCTACGAGCAGTACTTC; CDR3aa: CSVGDSSQSYEQYF; j_gene: TRBJ2-7; v_gene: TRBV29-1; d_gene: TRBD1; abundance: NA
CDR3nt: TGTGCCAGCAGTTTATCGAGAGGTTTGACAGGGCCTTATGGCTACACCTTC; CDR3aa: CASSLSRGLTGPYGYTF; j_gene: TRBJ1-2; v_gene: TRBV27; d_gene: TRBD1; abundance: NA
CDR3nt: TGTGCCAGCAGTCCAAGAGGGCAGGGGGCTCGATTCTACGAGCAGTACTTC; CDR3aa: CASSPRGQGARFYEQYF; j_gene: TRBJ2-7; v_gene: TRBV27; d_gene: TRBD1; abundance: NA
CDR3nt: TGTGCCAGCAGCTTATCGGCGGGAGGCAACTACGAGCAGTACTTC; CDR3aa: CASSLSAGGNYEQYF; j_gene: TRBJ2-7; v_gene: TRBV7-3; d_gene: TRBD2; abundance: NA
CDR3nt: TGCGCCAGCAGCTTGACAGTGAACACTGAAGCTTTCTTT; CDR3aa: CASSLTVNTEAFF; j_gene: TRBJ1-1; v_gene: TRBV5-1; d_gene: NA; abundance: NA